By share of the sample, the clone carrying this T cell receptor beta chain is large. Its antigen is unknown. With a constant-region primer, TCR beta cDNA was made from about 0.5 ug of total RNA. Three rounds of nested multiplex PCR with slightly modified ARM-PCR produced TCR beta libraries. Both of the initial two PCR rounds ran for around 9 cycles and employed TRBV1-TRBV30 forward primers alongside a C-beta reverse primer. TCRdb processed the multiplex PCR reads anew with MiXCR; each CDR3 protein has one entry. The repertoire has roughly 20,000 distinct CDR3 sequences, approximately 79% of them found once; the top ten carry 40%. The CDR3 covers 15 residues. The V gene lost 4 bases and the J gene lost 7 bases, with 22 bases spanning the gap. From germline, CDR1 is GTSNPN and CDR2 SVGIG (reference sequence). These data belong to a study of tumor-infiltrating lymphocytes in primary liver carcinoma. Study in general: The patient group consisted of men and women aged 30 to 69 years.

Study-level results: Pairs comparing tumor with adjacent tissue or blood overlapped less than pairs drawn from tumor regions.

Co-extracted RNA and DNA came from roughly 20-30 mg of unsorted bulk tissue. Treatment-naive at the time, the patients had chronic HBV infection. Tumor samples uniformly had over 80% viable tumor cells. The clonotype comes from a woman in her 30s with primary liver carcinoma and hepatitis B virus infection. The sample comprised liver tumor tissue from sampling region 1. Indicated subset: tumor region T1, superior pole. V and J are TRBV30 and TRBJ2-5; D gene uncertain. CDR3 residues: CAWKVLGAALGTQYF. The CDR3 coding sequence is TGTGCCTGGAAGGTCTTGGGCGCGGCCCTAGGGACCCAGTACTTC.